A selection of T cell receptor beta chains follows, all from one sample in a study of PD-1 blockade in mismatch repair-deficient tumors. Data came from immunoSEQ multiplex PCR; TCRdb stores just in-frame clones and leaves some out. The sample records tens of thousands of clones, around 73% being singletons. The sequenced sample was peripheral blood, obtained 2 weeks after starting pembrolizumab. These receptors all stem from an adult with mismatch repair-deficient cancer. The CDR3 runs from the conserved cysteine through the conserved F or W. A D gene is named only where the DNA matches it firmly. Where a row states a size, it is once, few, many or the class of an expanded clone; other rows omit it.

cdr3_length: 12; d_call: TRBD1; clone_size: .; v_call: TRBV11-3; j_call: TRBJ2-1; cdr3_aa: CASGTGFNEQFF; cdr3_nt: TGTGCCAGCGGGACAGGCTTCAATGAGCAGTTCTTC
cdr3_length: 14; d_call: TRBD1; clone_size: .; v_call: TRBV5-6; j_call: TRBJ2-7; cdr3_aa: CASSPTGTSYEQYF; cdr3_nt: TGTGCCAGCAGCCCGACAGGGACCTCCTACGAGCAGTACTTC
cdr3_length: 17; d_call: TRBD2; clone_size: .; v_call: TRBV7-9; j_call: TRBJ2-1; cdr3_aa: CASSLFSGLSSYNEQFF; cdr3_nt: TGTGCCAGCAGCTTATTTAGCGGGCTGAGCTCCTACAATGAGCAGTTCTTC
cdr3_length: 15; d_call: TRBD1; clone_size: .; v_call: TRBV29-1; j_call: TRBJ2-1; cdr3_aa: CSVGQGWSSYNEQFF; cdr3_nt: TGCAGCGTGGGACAGGGATGGTCCTCCTACAATGAGCAGTTCTTC
cdr3_length: 16; d_call: TRBD2; clone_size: .; v_call: TRBV6-4; j_call: TRBJ2-1; cdr3_aa: CASSSGVTAYYNEQFF; cdr3_nt: TGTGCCAGCAGCAGCGGGGTAACAGCCTACTACAATGAGCAGTTCTTC
cdr3_length: 13; d_call: TRBD2; clone_size: .; v_call: TRBV7-3; j_call: TRBJ2-1; cdr3_aa: CASQRGGRDEQFF; cdr3_nt: TGTGCCAGCCAACGCGGGGGACGCGATGAGCAGTTCTTC
cdr3_length: 11; d_call: TRBD2; clone_size: .; v_call: TRBV29-1; j_call: TRBJ2-5; cdr3_aa: CSDTSAETQYF; cdr3_nt: TGCAGCGACACTAGCGCCGAGACCCAGTACTTC
cdr3_length: 16; d_call: .; clone_size: .; v_call: TRBV15; j_call: TRBJ2-1; cdr3_aa: CATSRDRQSSYNEQFF; cdr3_nt: TGTGCCACCAGCAGAGATCGTCAGAGCTCCTACAATGAGCAGTTCTTC
cdr3_length: 15; d_call: .; clone_size: .; v_call: TRBV5-1; j_call: TRBJ1-4; cdr3_aa: CASSPHADTDEKLFF; cdr3_nt: TGCGCCAGCAGCCCCCACGCGGACACAGATGAAAAACTGTTTTTT
cdr3_length: 13; d_call: .; clone_size: few; v_call: TRBV7-9; j_call: TRBJ1-2; cdr3_aa: CASSFLGSYGYTF; cdr3_nt: TGTGCCAGCAGCTTCCTGGGTTCCTATGGCTACACCTTC
cdr3_length: 15; d_call: .; clone_size: .; v_call: TRBV2; j_call: TRBJ1-5; cdr3_aa: CASSELGSTYQPQHF; cdr3_nt: TGTGCCAGCAGTGAATTGGGGTCAACCTATCAGCCCCAGCATTTT
cdr3_length: 18; d_call: .; clone_size: .; v_call: TRBV4-1; j_call: TRBJ2-5; cdr3_aa: CASSQGWEWRRRRETQYF; cdr3_nt: TGCGCCAGCAGCCAAGGGTGGGAGTGGCGCCGAAGGCGGGAGACCCAGTACTTC
cdr3_length: 15; d_call: TRBD1; clone_size: .; v_call: TRBV27; j_call: TRBJ2-3; cdr3_aa: CASSFSDRGADTQYF; cdr3_nt: TGTGCCAGCAGTTTCTCCGACAGGGGAGCGGATACGCAGTATTTT
cdr3_length: 13; d_call: TRBD1; clone_size: few; v_call: TRBV10-3; j_call: TRBJ2-1; cdr3_aa: CARPRGPYNEQFF; cdr3_nt: TGTGCCAGACCCAGGGGGCCCTACAATGAGCAGTTCTTC
cdr3_length: 15; d_call: TRBD1; clone_size: few; v_call: TRBV27; j_call: TRBJ1-2; cdr3_aa: CASSPPGQGNYGYTF; cdr3_nt: TGTGCCAGCAGTCCGCCGGGACAGGGAAACTATGGCTACACCTTC
cdr3_length: 16; d_call: TRBD1; clone_size: .; v_call: TRBV19; j_call: TRBJ1-1; cdr3_aa: CASSSFRDRALSEAFF; cdr3_nt: TGTGCCAGTAGTTCTTTTAGGGACAGGGCGCTTTCGGAAGCTTTCTTT
cdr3_length: 14; d_call: TRBD1; clone_size: .; v_call: TRBV29-1; j_call: TRBJ1-3; cdr3_aa: CSVDEGALGNTIYF; cdr3_nt: TGCAGCGTTGACGAGGGGGCTCTTGGAAACACCATATATTTT
cdr3_length: 15; d_call: .; clone_size: few; v_call: TRBV4-1; j_call: TRBJ1-2; cdr3_aa: CASSQDATSLYGYTF; cdr3_nt: TGCGCCAGCAGCCAAGATGCGACAAGCCTATATGGCTACACCTTC
cdr3_length: 12; d_call: .; clone_size: .; v_call: TRBV29-1; j_call: TRBJ2-1; cdr3_aa: CRHESSYNEQFF; cdr3_nt: TGCAGGCACGAAAGCTCCTACAATGAGCAGTTCTTC
cdr3_length: 16; d_call: .; clone_size: few; v_call: TRBV4-1; j_call: TRBJ1-5; cdr3_aa: CASSQAPFRGIQPQHF; cdr3_nt: TGCGCCAGCAGCCAAGCCCCCTTCCGGGGAATCCAGCCCCAGCATTTT
cdr3_length: 13; d_call: .; clone_size: .; v_call: TRBV6-1; j_call: TRBJ2-1; cdr3_aa: CASRPPGDNEQFF; cdr3_nt: TGTGCCAGCCGACCCCCAGGGGACAATGAGCAGTTCTTC
cdr3_length: 15; d_call: .; clone_size: .; v_call: TRBV25-1; j_call: TRBJ2-5; cdr3_aa: CASSDPRPGAETQYF; cdr3_nt: TGTGCCAGCAGTGACCCCAGGCCAGGGGCAGAGACCCAGTACTTC
cdr3_length: 18; d_call: TRBD1; clone_size: few; v_call: TRBV5-4; j_call: TRBJ1-1; cdr3_aa: CASSATPTGVGVNTEAFF; cdr3_nt: TGTGCCAGCAGCGCCACCCCGACAGGGGTCGGAGTGAACACTGAAGCTTTCTTT
cdr3_length: 13; d_call: .; clone_size: .; v_call: TRBV5-5; j_call: TRBJ1-1; cdr3_aa: CASSLSYATEAFF; cdr3_nt: TGTGCCAGCAGCTTGAGTTACGCCACTGAAGCTTTCTTT
cdr3_length: 13; d_call: TRBD1; clone_size: few; v_call: TRBV29-1; j_call: TRBJ2-2; cdr3_aa: CSAGQGRGGELFF; cdr3_nt: TGCAGCGCGGGACAGGGGAGGGGCGGGGAGCTGTTTTTT
cdr3_length: 15; d_call: TRBD2; clone_size: .; v_call: TRBV6-5; j_call: TRBJ2-3; cdr3_aa: CASSYGGRNTDTQYF; cdr3_nt: TGTGCCAGCAGTTACGGCGGGAGAAATACAGATACGCAGTATTTT
cdr3_length: 15; d_call: TRBD2; clone_size: .; v_call: TRBV10-3; j_call: TRBJ2-3; cdr3_aa: CAIRRTSELTDTQYF; cdr3_nt: TGTGCCATCAGGAGGACTAGTGAACTCACAGATACGCAGTATTTT
cdr3_length: 13; d_call: TRBD2; clone_size: .; v_call: TRBV7-2; j_call: TRBJ2-3; cdr3_aa: CASSELARDTQYF; cdr3_nt: TGTGCCAGCAGCGAACTAGCGAGAGATACGCAGTATTTT
cdr3_length: 13; d_call: .; clone_size: .; v_call: TRBV7-9; j_call: TRBJ2-7; cdr3_aa: CASSPAGSHEQYF; cdr3_nt: TGTGCCAGCAGCCCCGCCGGGTCCCACGAGCAGTACTTC
cdr3_length: 15; d_call: TRBD1; clone_size: .; v_call: TRBV27; j_call: TRBJ2-7; cdr3_aa: CASSGTDRFTYEQYF; cdr3_nt: TGTGCCAGCAGTGGTACGGACAGGTTTACCTACGAGCAGTACTTC
cdr3_length: 15; d_call: TRBD2; clone_size: .; v_call: TRBV5-4; j_call: TRBJ2-3; cdr3_aa: CASREPSGSGDTQYF; cdr3_nt: TGTGCCAGCAGAGAACCTAGCGGGAGTGGGGATACGCAGTATTTT